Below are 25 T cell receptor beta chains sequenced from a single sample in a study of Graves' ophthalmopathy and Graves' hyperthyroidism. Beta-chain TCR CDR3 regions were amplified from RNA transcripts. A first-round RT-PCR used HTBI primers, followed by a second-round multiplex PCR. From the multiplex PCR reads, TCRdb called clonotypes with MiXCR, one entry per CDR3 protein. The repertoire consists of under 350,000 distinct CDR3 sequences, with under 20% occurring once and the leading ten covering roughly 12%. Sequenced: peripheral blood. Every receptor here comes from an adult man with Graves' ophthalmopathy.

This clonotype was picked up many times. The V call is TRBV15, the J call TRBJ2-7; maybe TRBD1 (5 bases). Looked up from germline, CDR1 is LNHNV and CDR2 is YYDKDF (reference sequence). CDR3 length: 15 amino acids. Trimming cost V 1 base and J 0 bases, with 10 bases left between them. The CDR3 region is CATSRVFDSSYEQYF. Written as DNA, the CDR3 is TGTGCCACCAGCAGAGTGTTCGACAGCTCCTACGAGCAGTACTTC.

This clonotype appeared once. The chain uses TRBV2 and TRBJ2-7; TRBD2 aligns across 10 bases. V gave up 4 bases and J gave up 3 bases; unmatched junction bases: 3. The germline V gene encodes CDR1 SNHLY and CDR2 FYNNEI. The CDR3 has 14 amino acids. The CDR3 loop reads CASSVSSGSYEQYF. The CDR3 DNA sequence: TGTGCCAGCAGTGTGTCTAGCGGGAGCTACGAGCAGTACTTC.

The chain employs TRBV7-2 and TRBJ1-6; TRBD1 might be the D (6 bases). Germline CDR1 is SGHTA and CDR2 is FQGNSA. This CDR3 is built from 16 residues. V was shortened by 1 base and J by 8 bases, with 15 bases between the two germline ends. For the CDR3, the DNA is TGTGCCAGCAGCTTAGGGGTAGGACAGCTCGATTCACCCCTCCACTTT. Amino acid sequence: CASSLGVGQLDSPLHF.

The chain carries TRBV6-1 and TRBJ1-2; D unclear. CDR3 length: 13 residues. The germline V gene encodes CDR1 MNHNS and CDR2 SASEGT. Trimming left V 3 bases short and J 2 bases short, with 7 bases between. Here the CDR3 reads CASSDRVNYGYTF. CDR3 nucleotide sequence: TGTGCCAGCAGTGATCGGGTCAACTATGGCTACACCTTC.

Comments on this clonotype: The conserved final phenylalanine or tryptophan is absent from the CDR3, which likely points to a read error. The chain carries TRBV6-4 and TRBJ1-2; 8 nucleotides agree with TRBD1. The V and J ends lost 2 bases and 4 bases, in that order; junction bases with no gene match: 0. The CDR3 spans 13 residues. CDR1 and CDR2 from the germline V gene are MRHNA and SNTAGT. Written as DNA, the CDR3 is TGTGCCAGCAGTGACACAGGGGGCTATGGCTACACCTTA. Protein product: CASSDTGGYGYTL.

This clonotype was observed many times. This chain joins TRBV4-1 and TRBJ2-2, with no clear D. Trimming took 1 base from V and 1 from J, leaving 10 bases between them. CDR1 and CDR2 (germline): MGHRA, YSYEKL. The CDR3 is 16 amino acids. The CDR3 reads CASSQGFPLNTGELFF. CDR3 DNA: TGCGCCAGCAGCCAAGGGTTCCCGTTGAACACCGGGGAGCTGTTTTTT.

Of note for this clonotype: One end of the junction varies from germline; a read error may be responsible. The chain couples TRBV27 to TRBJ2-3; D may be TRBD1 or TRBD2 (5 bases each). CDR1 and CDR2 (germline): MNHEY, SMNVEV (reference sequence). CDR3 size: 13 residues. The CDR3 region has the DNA TGTGCCAGCAGTTTATTGGGGACCGAAGGTGTCATTTTT. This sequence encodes CASSLLGTEGVIF.

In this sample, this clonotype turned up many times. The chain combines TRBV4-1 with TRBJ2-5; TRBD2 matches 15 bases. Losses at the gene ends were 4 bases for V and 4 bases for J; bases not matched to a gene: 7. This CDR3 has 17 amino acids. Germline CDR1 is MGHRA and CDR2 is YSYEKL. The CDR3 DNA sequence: TGCGCCAGCAGCCCAGGACTAGCGGGGGGGCCAGGAGAGACCCAGTACTTC. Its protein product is CASSPGLAGGPGETQYF.

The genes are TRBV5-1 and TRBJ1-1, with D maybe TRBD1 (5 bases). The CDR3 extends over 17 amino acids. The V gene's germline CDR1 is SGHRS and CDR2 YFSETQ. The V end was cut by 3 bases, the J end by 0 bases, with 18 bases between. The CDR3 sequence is CASSSTGGQPLNTEAFF. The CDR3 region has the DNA TGCGCCAGCAGCTCCACCGGAGGACAACCTTTGAACACTGAAGCTTTCTTT.

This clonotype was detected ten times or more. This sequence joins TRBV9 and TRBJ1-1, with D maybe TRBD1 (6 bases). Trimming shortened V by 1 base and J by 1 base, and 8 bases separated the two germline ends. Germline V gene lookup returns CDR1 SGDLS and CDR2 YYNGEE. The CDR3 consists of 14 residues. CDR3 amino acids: CASSVQGQNTEAFF. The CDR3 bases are TGTGCCAGCAGCGTACAGGGACAGAACACTGAAGCTTTCTTT.

DNA for the CDR3: TGTGCCAGCAGCCAAGGGGTAGTTAACACTGAAGCTTTCTTT. Translating gives CASSQGVVNTEAFF. The rearrangement links TRBV14 to TRBJ1-1; D unclear. V shed 1 base and J shed 2 bases, with 8 bases lying between them. CDR1 is SGHDN and CDR2 is FVKESK in the germline V gene. This CDR3 has 14 amino acids.

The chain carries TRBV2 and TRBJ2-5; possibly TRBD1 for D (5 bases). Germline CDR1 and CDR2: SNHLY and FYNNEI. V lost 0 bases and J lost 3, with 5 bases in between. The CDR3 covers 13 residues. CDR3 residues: CASSEAGEETQYF. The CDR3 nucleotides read TGTGCCAGCAGTGAAGCAGGGGAAGAGACCCAGTACTTC. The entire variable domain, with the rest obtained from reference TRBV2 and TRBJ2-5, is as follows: EPEVTQTPSHQVTQMGQEVILRCVPISNHLYFYWYRQILGQKVEFLVSFYNNEISEKSEIFDDQFSVERPDGSNFTLKIRSTKLEDSAMYFCASSEAGEETQYFGPGTRLLVL.

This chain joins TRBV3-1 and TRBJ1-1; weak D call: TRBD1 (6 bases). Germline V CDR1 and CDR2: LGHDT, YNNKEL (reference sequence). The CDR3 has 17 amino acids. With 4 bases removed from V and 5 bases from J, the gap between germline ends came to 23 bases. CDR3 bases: TGTGCCAGCAGCCCGCGTCTGCAGAGGGGGGGAGGGACTGAAGCTTTCTTT. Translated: CASSPRLQRGGGTEAFF.

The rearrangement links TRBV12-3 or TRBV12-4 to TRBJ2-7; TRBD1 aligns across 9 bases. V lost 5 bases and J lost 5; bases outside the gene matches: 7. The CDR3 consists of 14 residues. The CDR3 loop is CASSRGTGLHEQYF. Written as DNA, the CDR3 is TGTGCCAGCAGTAGGGGGACAGGGCTCCACGAGCAGTACTTC.

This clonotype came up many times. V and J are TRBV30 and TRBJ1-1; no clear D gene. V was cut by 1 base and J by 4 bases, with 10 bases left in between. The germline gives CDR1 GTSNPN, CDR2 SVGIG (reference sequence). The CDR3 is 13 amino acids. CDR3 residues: CAWSAGDFTEAFF. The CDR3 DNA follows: TGTGCCTGGAGTGCGGGAGACTTCACTGAAGCTTTCTTT.

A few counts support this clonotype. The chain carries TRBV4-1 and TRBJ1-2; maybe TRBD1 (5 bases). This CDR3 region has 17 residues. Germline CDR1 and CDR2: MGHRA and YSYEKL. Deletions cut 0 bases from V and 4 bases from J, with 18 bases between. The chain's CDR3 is CASSQDWGRAWGYGYTF. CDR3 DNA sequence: TGCGCCAGCAGCCAAGATTGGGGCCGGGCCTGGGGCTATGGCTACACCTTC.

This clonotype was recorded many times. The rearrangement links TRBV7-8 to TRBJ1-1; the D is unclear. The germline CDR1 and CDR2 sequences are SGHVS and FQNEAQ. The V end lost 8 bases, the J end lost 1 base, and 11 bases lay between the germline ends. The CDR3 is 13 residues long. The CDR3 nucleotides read TGTGCCAGCGGAGGCCGGGGGAACACTGAAGCTTTCTTT. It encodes CASGGRGNTEAFF.

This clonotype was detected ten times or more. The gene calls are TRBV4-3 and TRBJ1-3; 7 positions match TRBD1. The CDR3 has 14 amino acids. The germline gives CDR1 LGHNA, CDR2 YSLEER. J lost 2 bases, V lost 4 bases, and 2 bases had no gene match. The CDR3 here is CASSRDRAGNTIYF. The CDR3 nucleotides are TGCGCCAGCAGCCGGGACAGAGCTGGAAACACCATATATTTT.

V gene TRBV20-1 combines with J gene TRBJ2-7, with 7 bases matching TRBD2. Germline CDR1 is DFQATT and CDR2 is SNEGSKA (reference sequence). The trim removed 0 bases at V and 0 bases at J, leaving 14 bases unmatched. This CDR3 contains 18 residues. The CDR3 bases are TGCAGTGCTAGAGATCGCCGGGCCAGCGGGACGAGCTCCTACGAGCAGTACTTC. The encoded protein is CSARDRRASGTSSYEQYF.

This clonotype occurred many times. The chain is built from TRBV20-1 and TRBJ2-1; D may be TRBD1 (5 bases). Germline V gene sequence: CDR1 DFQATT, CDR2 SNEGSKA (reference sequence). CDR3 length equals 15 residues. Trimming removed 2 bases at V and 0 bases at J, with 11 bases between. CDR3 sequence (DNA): TGCAGTGCTAGAACAGGAGCTGGCTCCTACAATGAGCAGTTCTTC. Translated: CSARTGAGSYNEQFF.

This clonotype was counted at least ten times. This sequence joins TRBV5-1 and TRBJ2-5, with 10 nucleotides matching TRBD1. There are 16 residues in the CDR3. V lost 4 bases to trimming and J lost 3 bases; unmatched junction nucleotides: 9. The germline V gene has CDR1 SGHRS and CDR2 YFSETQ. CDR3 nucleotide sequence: TGCGCCAGCAGCCCGGAACCCGGGACAGGGGAAGAGACCCAGTACTTC. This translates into CASSPEPGTGEETQYF.

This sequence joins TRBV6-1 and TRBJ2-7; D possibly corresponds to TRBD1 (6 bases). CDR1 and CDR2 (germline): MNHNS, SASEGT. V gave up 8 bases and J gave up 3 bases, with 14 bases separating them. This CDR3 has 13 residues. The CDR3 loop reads CASATGQHYEQYF. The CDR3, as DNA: TGTGCCAGCGCAACGGGACAACACTACGAGCAGTACTTC.

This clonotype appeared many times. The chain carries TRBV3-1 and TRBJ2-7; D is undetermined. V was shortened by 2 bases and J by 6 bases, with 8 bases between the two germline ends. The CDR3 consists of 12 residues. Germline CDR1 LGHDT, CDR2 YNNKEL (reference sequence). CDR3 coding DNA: TGTGCCAGCAGCCAATCTAGAGGCGAGCAGTACTTC. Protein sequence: CASSQSRGEQYF.

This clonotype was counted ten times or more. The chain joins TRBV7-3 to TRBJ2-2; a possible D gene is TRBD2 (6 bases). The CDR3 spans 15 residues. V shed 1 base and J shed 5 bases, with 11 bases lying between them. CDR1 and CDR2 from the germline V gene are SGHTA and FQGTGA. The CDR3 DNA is TGTGCCAGCAGCTTAAATAGTGGGAGGACCGGGGAGCTGTTTTTT. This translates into CASSLNSGRTGELFF.

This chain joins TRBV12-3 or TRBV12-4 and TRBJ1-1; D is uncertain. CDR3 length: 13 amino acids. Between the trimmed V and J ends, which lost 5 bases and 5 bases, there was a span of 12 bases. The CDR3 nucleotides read TGTGCCAGCAGTCTCCTCCTTCGGACTGAAGCTTTCTTT. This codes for CASSLLLRTEAFF.